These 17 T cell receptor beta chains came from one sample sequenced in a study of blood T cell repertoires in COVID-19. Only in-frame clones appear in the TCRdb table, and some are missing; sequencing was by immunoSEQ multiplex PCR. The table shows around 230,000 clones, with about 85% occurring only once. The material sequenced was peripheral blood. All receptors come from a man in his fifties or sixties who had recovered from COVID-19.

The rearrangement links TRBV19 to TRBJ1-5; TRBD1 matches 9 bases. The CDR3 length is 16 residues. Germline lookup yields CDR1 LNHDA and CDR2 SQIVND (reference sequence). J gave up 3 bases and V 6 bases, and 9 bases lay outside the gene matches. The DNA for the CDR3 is TGTGCCAGTAGGGGGGACAGGGTGAGGGACAATCAGCCCCAGCATTTT. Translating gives CASRGDRVRDNQPQHF.

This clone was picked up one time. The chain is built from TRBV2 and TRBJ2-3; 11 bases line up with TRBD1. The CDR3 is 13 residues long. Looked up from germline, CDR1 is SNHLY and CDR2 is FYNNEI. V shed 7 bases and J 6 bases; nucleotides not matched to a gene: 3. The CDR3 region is CASTWDRGDTQYF. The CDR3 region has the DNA TGTGCCAGCACCTGGGACAGGGGGGATACGCAGTATTTT.

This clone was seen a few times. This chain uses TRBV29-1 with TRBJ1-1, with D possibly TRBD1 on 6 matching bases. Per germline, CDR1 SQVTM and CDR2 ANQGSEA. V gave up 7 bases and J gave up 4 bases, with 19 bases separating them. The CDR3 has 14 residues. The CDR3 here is CSGAWGGGSTEAFF. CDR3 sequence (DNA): TGCAGCGGCGCGTGGGGGGGCGGGAGCACTGAAGCTTTCTTT.

The CDR3 loop reads CAISESGLAGGPGTDTQYF. DNA for the CDR3: TGTGCCATCAGTGAGTCGGGACTAGCGGGGGGGCCGGGCACAGATACGCAGTATTTT. This chain connects TRBV10-3 to TRBJ2-3, with 16 bases aligning to TRBD2. V gave up 0 bases and J gave up 1 base; unmatched junction bases: 4. This CDR3 has 19 amino acids. The germline gives CDR1 ENHRY, CDR2 SYGVKD.

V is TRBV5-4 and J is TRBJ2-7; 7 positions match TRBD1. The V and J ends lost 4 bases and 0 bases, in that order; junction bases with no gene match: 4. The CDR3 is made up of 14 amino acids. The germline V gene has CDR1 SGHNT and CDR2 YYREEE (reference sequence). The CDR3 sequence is CASSRTGPSYEQYF. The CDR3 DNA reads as TGTGCCAGCAGCCGGACAGGCCCCTCCTACGAGCAGTACTTC.

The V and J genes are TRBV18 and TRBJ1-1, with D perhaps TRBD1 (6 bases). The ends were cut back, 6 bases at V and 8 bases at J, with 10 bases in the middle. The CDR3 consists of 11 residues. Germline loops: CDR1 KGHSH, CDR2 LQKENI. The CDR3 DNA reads TGTGCCAGCTCCCTAAGGGGGGAAGCTTTCTTT. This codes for CASSLRGEAFF.

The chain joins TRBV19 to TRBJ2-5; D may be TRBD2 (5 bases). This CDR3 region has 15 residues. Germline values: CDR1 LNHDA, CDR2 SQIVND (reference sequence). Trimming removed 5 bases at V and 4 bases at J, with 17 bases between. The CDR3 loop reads CASSPGITRTETQYF. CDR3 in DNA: TGTGCCAGTAGTCCCGGGATCACAAGGACAGAGACCCAGTACTTC.

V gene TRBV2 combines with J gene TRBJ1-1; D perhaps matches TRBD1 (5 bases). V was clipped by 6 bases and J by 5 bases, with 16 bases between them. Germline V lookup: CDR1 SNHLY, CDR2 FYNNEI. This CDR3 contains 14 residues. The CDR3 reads CASRNTGGGTEAFF. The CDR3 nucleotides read TGTGCCAGCAGGAATACAGGCGGGGGGACTGAAGCTTTCTTT.

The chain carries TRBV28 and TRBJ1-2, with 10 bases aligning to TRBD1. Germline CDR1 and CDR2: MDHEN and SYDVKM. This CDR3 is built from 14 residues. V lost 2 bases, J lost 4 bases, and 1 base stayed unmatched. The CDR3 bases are TGTGCCAGCAGTTTAGGGACAGGGGTCTATGGCTACACCTTC. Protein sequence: CASSLGTGVYGYTF.

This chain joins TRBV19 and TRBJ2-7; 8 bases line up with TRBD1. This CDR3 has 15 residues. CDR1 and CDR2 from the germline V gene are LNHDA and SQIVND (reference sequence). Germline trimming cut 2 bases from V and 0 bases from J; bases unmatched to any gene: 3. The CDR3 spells CASSITGGSSYEQYF. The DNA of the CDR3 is TGTGCCAGTAGTATAACAGGGGGAAGCTCCTACGAGCAGTACTTC.

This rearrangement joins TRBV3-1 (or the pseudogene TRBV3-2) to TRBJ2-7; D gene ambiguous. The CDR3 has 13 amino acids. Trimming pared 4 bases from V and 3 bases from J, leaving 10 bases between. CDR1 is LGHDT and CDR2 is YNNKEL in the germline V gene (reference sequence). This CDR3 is CASSLQARYEQYF. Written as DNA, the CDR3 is TGTGCCAGCAGCCTCCAGGCCCGCTACGAGCAGTACTTC.

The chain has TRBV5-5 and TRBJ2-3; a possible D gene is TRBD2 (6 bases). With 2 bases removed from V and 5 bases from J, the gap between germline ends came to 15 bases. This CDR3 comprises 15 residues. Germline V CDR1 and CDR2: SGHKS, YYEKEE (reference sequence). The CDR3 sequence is CASSFYGTRGDTQYF. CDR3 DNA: TGTGCCAGCAGCTTTTATGGGACTCGGGGAGATACGCAGTATTTT. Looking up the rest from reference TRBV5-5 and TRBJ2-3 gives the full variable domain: DAGVTQSPTHLIKTRGQQVTLRCSPISGHKSVSWYQQVLGQGPQFIFQYYEKEERGRGNFPDRFSARQFPNYSSELNVNALLLGDSALYLCASSFYGTRGDTQYFGPGTRLTVL.

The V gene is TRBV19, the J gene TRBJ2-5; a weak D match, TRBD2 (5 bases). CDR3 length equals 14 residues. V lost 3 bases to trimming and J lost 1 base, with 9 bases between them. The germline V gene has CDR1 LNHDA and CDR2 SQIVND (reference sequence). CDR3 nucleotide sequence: TGTGCCAGTAGTATCTCGCGGGCCCAAGAGACCCAGTACTTC. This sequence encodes CASSISRAQETQYF.

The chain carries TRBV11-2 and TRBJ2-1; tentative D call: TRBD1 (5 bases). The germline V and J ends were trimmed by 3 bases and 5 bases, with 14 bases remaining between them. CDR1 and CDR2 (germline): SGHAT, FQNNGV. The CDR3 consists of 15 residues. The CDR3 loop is CASSLGRVRHNEQFF. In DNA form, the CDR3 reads TGTGCCAGCAGCTTGGGCAGGGTAAGACACAATGAGCAGTTCTTC.

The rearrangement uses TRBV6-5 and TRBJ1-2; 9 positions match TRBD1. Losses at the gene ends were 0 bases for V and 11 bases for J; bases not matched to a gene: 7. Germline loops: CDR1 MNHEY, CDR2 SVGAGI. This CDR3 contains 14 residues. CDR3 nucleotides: TGTGCCAGCAGTTACTCGGGGACAGGGAAACGTTACACCTTC. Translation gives CASSYSGTGKRYTF.

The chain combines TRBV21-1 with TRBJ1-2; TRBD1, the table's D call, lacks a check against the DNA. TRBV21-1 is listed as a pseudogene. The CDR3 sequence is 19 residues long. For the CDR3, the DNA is TGTGCCAGCAGCAAATCCCTCCGGACAGGACCTCATCTTAACTATGGCTACACCTTC. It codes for CASSKSLRTGPHLNYGYTF.

The CDR3 DNA is TGTGCCAGCAGTGACAGCTACGAGCAGTACGTC. It yields the protein CASSDSYEQYV. The chain recombines TRBV25-1 with TRBJ2-7; no clear D gene. Trimming stripped 3 bases from V and 3 bases from J, with 3 bases between. The CDR3 extends over 11 amino acids. Germline CDR1 is MGHDK and CDR2 is SYGVNS.